The T cell receptor (beta chain) under discussion was sequenced for a study of fetal regulatory T cell absence and autoimmunity. Study in general: Exocrine pancreas autoimmunity occurred in IPEX patients lacking clinical diabetes.

Concerning this clone: The antigen is undetermined.

Produced via immunoSEQ multiplex PCR; TCRdb's table is partial and in-frame only. The sample includes about 95,000 clones, approximately 79% of them seen just once. Study conclusions and caveats: Broadly similar TRB gene family usage was seen in pancreas and cord blood.

The sequencing sample was made of pancreas tissue. The receptor was derived from a male donor with IPEX syndrome.

The CDR3 is CASSLTAGANVLTF. In DNA form, the CDR3 reads TGTGCCAGCAGCTTGACAGCTGGGGCCAACGTCCTGACTTTC. The chain combines TRBV5-4 with TRBJ2-6; D unclear. Looked up from germline, CDR1 is SGHNT and CDR2 is YYREEE (reference sequence). The V end was cut by 1 base, the J end by 2 bases, with 4 bases between. The CDR3 is made up of 14 amino acids. Full variable domain (rest looked up from reference TRBV5-4 and TRBJ2-6): ETGVTQSPTHLIKTRGQQVTLRCSSQSGHNTVSWYQQALGQGPQFIFQYYREEENGRGNFPPRFSGLQFPNYSSELNVNALELDDSALYLCASSLTAGANVLTFGAGSRLTVL.